This TCR beta chain was obtained from a study of cytomegalovirus exposure and HLA in healthy donors (dated by TCRdb to about 2017). For context, the study as a whole: According to an earlier analysis of 587 of the donors, about 180 million T cells yielded roughly 110 million unique TCR beta sequences and about 300 Gb of sequence data. Roughly five DR-DQ haplotypes were treated as single units for association and clustering because of strong linkage in the cohort. Typing coverage differed by locus: A, B, C, DRB1 and DQB1 were typed in about 629-630 donors, DQA1 in roughly 510, DPA1 in around 600, and DPB1 in just under 490. Among some 400 genotyped donors of the cohort, an average of around 250,000 unique TCR beta nucleotide sequences was sequenced per donor, of which about 20% were non-productive. Class I and class II HLA loci were covered by the typing at four-digit resolution. In an earlier analysis of more than 550 of the donors, high-throughput TCR beta sequencing was used to judge whether each TCR beta V gene segment behaved as functional or pseudogenic. In a later analysis, previously published TCR beta repertoires from 666 donors were re-analyzed and high-resolution HLA genotyping was added so that TCR occurrence patterns could be studied. All discovery cohort repertoires had been generated on a single sequencing platform. In the later analysis, no new phenotypic data were used to find candidate immune exposures; instead, reliance was placed on TCR beta sequences and their occurrence across donors. Genome-wide SNP genotypes for about 65% of the 666 donors were used in a later genetic analysis, which treated that subset as a discovery cohort. Alongside the repertoire data, information on donor age, sex, ethnicity and CMV serostatus was compiled. High-throughput TCR immunosequencing, statistical association of individual TCRs with disease status, and machine learning were combined to predict cytomegalovirus infection status. A separate validation cohort of more than 100 different subjects was used in addition to the approximately 700-subject first cohort. Using immunosequencing, the study profiled T cell repertoires from about 650 subjects and related those repertoires to cytomegalovirus serostatus. An early release that covered roughly 600 HLA-typed donors contained approximately 300 gigabases of sequencing data and 65 million to 100 million unique TCR sequences. Among the approximately 400 genotyped donors, about 85% belonged to the genetic ancestry cluster associated with self-reported Caucasian donors. The study was designed to test whether signatures of past pathogen exposure could be identified by cataloging public T cell receptors. Summary of the overall study and its limitations: Because the 87-base-pair reads could not distinguish some IMGT-functional V segments, including TRBV6-2 and TRBV6-3, those segments were excluded. Cytomegalovirus status was reported to be diagnosed by the classifier with high specificity and sensitivity in both the original and validation cohorts. Several of the top co-occurrence clusters appeared to be linked to parvovirus B19, influenza, CMV and Epstein-Barr virus, according to a later analysis. Roughly uniform sequencing depth across donors was assumed in presence/absence analyses, although this assumption may not hold. In a later analysis, most CMV-associated TCR beta chains were found to appear HLA-restricted, with HLA associations seemingly driven largely by CMV exposure. Specific HLA alleles were associated with over 15,000 TCR beta sequences at a false discovery rate of 0.05 in a later analysis. Broadly in line with IMGT annotations, most TCR beta V segments showed up in productive rearrangements about 87% or about 30% of the time in an earlier analysis of a few hundred of the donors. In this cohort, only TCR beta chains were sequenced, and detectable features were limited by the absence of alpha or paired-chain data. The sequencing pipeline was judged likely to have produced a cluster of highly shared sequence variants as a technical artifact. The only immune exposure information available for the cohort was CMV serostatus. The study listed 150 to 200 TCR beta chains as associated with cytomegalovirus. Linkage disequilibrium might explain the correlated functional status among segregating V segments, but an unknown experimental factor could not be excluded. Because counts were too low, some 17 rarely observed V segments, including chromosome 9 orphons, were left out of the earlier analysis of 587 of the donors. According to a later genetic analysis, donors in an Asian-associated ancestry cluster had fewer N-insertions in productive TCRs than the approximately 710-donor mean. A later genetic analysis associated a missense DCLRE1C variant with V-gene and J-gene trimming of TCR beta chains, and an independent cohort replicated the association. In a later analysis, HLA-associated TCR beta chains showed more clonal expansion and lower generation probabilities than non-associated chains that were equally common. A further reported finding was that TCR beta sequences accurately predicted the HLA-A and HLA-B alleles for most subjects in the first cohort. In a later analysis, TCR association rates were found to vary across HLA loci, with the most associated TCRs seen for DRB1 alleles and the fewest for HLA-C alleles. HLA typing was unavailable for some donors at each locus, so association tests used only the typed subset. In vitro tests confirmed that a few of the cytomegalovirus-associated TCR beta chains recognize cytomegalovirus antigens. Most TCR sequences were observed very rarely across donors, whereas some public TCRs were present in many individuals. Strong co-occurrence of HLA alleles, especially DR and DQ, made assigning TCR associations to individual alleles difficult. The authors suggested that the approach could potentially be extended to other disease states and immunological phenotypes.

Sequences KGHSH (CDR1) and LQKENI (CDR2) are obtained from the germline V gene. Trimming takes 3 bases off V and 2 bases off J; junction bases not matched to a gene: 18. CDR3 length: 20 amino acids, cysteine to phenylalanine. Only CDR3 DNA is held: 60 bases, read in frame from base 1. Points on this clone: No cognate antigen has been identified for it. No qualities accompany the bases; no much larger clone lies one base away.

The cohort was made up of approximately 670 healthy bone marrow donors. All cohort members were sampled while nominally healthy, although unrecorded immune exposures were likely present. The donor was CMV seronegative and belonged to the group of more than 300 seronegative cohort members. Every donor gave a peripheral blood sample, and the peripheral blood mononuclear cells from that sample were used for TCR beta sequencing. Genomic DNA extraction from the blood cell samples was performed with the Qiagen DNeasy Blood Extraction Kit. The receptor library was made with the immunoSEQ multiplex PCR assay. A mixture of 60 forward primers for TCR Vbeta segments and 13 reverse primers for TCR Jbeta segments was used in the multiplex PCR. A multiplex PCR assay on genomic DNA amplified the CDR3 region of rearranged TCR beta genes. On the Illumina HiSeq System, the amplified TCR beta libraries were sequenced as 87-base-pair reads. The published analysis was carried out like this. A later analysis tallied roughly 80 million unique TCR beta chains across the 700 or so repertoires, and about 12 million of those chains were shared by two or more donors. A nearest-neighbor algorithm error-corrected the raw reads and collapsed the reads into unique sequences, merging closely related sequences to remove PCR and sequencing errors. To assign V, D and J gene segments, CDR3 sequences were aligned to IMGT reference sequences. For a sequence to be retained, a match of at least six nucleotides to both a V gene segment and a J gene segment was required. A rearrangement was called productive if the CDR3 had no stop codons and remained in frame with V and J, and every other rearrangement was called non-productive. Following IMGT convention, CDR3 was defined as the stretch from the second conserved V-encoded cysteine to the conserved J-encoded phenylalanine. Sequences without an unambiguous match to a single V gene segment were excluded from the earlier analysis of several hundred of the donors. In an earlier analysis of several hundred of the donors, V segments were called functional above 56.7% productive rearrangements and were called segregating when the between-donor standard deviation exceeded 5%. A statistical classification framework was built for diagnosing cytomegalovirus status from the catalog of TCR beta chain sequences. In a later analysis, V and J genes were assigned by comparing TCR nucleotide sequences against IMGT/GENE-DB human TR gene sequences. In a later analysis, CDR3 sequences and most-parsimonious VDJ recombination scenarios were assigned using the TCRdist pipeline. In a later analysis, each TCR beta chain was defined by its CDR3 amino acid sequence together with its V-gene family, and reads lacking a unique V-gene family were excluded. In a later analysis, 450 to 600 highly shared, low-generation-probability nucleotide sequences were removed to address suspected cross-contamination and a sequencing artifact. In a later analysis, a clonal expansion index for each public chain was calculated from normalized within-repertoire ranks of inferred template counts. A later analysis computed generation probabilities with a VDJ recombination model fitted to out-of-frame rearrangements, and checked the results against IGoR. In a later analysis, TCR-TCR, TCR-HLA and TCR-CMV co-occurrence was scored with hypergeometric tests, and a repertoire-size bias correction was applied to TCR pairs. To estimate false discovery rates, a later analysis permuted the HLA or CMV assignments 20 times. In a later analysis, co-occurring TCRs were grouped using DBSCAN, and TCRdist sequence similarity was added for clustering within HLA-allele-positive subsets. Repertoires with fewer than 30,000 or more than 120,000 public chains, plus five repertoires with anomalous nucleotide sharing, were excluded from co-occurrence clustering. TCRdb re-hosts the immuneACCESS table, in-frame sequences only. Its copies lack some clones; in the studies checked, an unresolved V gene accounts for under half of them, and the cause for the rest is not known. From that table come the V and J calls and clone size; the DNA was used to work out D and trimming. The sample records roughly 100,000 clones, 75% to 85% of which are singletons. The ten largest account for 5% to 6.5% of the sample.

The chain is assembled from TRBV18 and TRBJ1-5, and 8 junction bases match TRBD1. This TCR was sampled from a man between 18 and 29 years old in good health and CMV-seronegative. The sequenced sample consisted of PBMCs. The CDR3 protein sequence reads: CASSPPQGGGSLRRNQPQHF. The base sequence is TGTGCCAGCTCACCCCCACAGGGGGGTGGCTCCCTAAGACGCAATCAGCCCCAGCATTTT.